The 24 T cell receptor beta chains presented below share a single source sample, sequenced in a study of blood T cell repertoires in COVID-19. Data came from immunoSEQ multiplex PCR; TCRdb stores just in-frame clones and leaves some out. Of roughly 230,000 clones detected, approximately 83% appear once; the ten largest clones hold around 30%. The specimen was peripheral blood. The source of these receptors is a man between 40 and 49 years old with acute or convalescent COVID-19.

The rearrangement joins TRBV6-5 to TRBJ1-5; TRBD1 is a possible D gene (5 bases). The V end was cut by 5 bases, the J end by 5 bases, with 13 bases between. From germline, CDR1 is MNHEY and CDR2 SVGAGI. The CDR3 is 14 amino acids. CDR3 loop: CASSPTGSDQPQHF. The CDR3 region has the DNA TGTGCCAGCAGTCCAACAGGCTCCGATCAGCCCCAGCATTTT.

V gene TRBV5-6 combines with J gene TRBJ1-2, with 12 bases matching TRBD1. This CDR3 has 18 amino acids. The J segment lost 4 bases and the V segment lost 2 bases, leaving 12 bases of the junction unmatched. CDR1 SGHDT and CDR2 YYEEEE come from the germline V gene. The CDR3 loop is CASSLGGTGGLHFYGYTF. The CDR3 nucleotides are TGTGCCAGCAGCTTAGGGGGGACAGGGGGCCTCCACTTCTATGGCTACACCTTC.

The chain links TRBV25-1 to TRBJ2-3, with 11 nucleotides matching TRBD2. This CDR3 comprises 17 residues. Germline trimming cut 1 base from V and 5 bases from J; bases unmatched to any gene: 8. Germline V CDR1 and CDR2: MGHDK, SYGVNS. The CDR3 coding sequence is TGTGCCAGCAGTGAATGGGGTACTAGCGGGAGAGAAGATACGCAGTATTTT. This codes for CASSEWGTSGREDTQYF.

V usage is TRBV27 and J usage is TRBJ2-5; 12 bases agree with TRBD2. Trimming took 5 bases from V and 0 from J; bases not matched to a gene: 10. The CDR3 runs to 18 residues. The germline V gene encodes CDR1 MNHEY and CDR2 SMNVEV (reference sequence). The CDR3 loop is CASSTRLAGEGYQETQYF. DNA of the CDR3: TGTGCCAGCAGTACCCGACTAGCGGGAGAGGGGTACCAAGAGACCCAGTACTTC.

In DNA, the CDR3 is TGTGCCAGCCGGGGGACTGCGGGTGAAAAACTGTTTTTT. The encoded protein is CASRGTAGEKLFF. J is TRBJ1-4 and V is TRBV28, with D possibly matching TRBD1 (5 bases). CDR3 length: 13 residues. V was shortened by 8 bases and J by 7 bases, with 14 bases between the two germline ends. Germline CDR1 and CDR2: MDHEN and SYDVKM. The variable domain in full, completed from reference TRBV28 and TRBJ1-4, reads DVKVTQSSRYLVKRTGEKVFLECVQDMDHENMFWYRQDPGLGLRLIYFSYDVKMKEKGDIPEGYSVSREKKERFSLILESASTNQTSMYLCASRGTAGEKLFFGSGTQLSVL.

CDR3: CATRSGDRARYEQYF. The CDR3 coding sequence is TGTGCCACCAGAAGTGGGGACAGGGCGAGGTACGAGCAGTACTTC. V usage is TRBV25-1 and J usage is TRBJ2-7; 9 nucleotides match TRBD1. The CDR3 sequence is 15 residues long. The V gene's germline CDR1 is MGHDK and CDR2 SYGVNS. Trimming cost V 10 bases and J 4 bases; bases outside gene matches: 14.

The DNA for the CDR3 is TGTGCCAGCAGCTTCCCGGGAACAGATACGCAGTATTTT. Amino acid sequence: CASSFPGTDTQYF. The rearrangement links TRBV11-3 to TRBJ2-3; weak D call: TRBD2 (5 bases). The V and J ends lost 3 bases and 3 bases respectively, with 7 bases between them. CDR1 is SGHNT and CDR2 is YENEEA in the germline V gene. The CDR3 runs 13 residues.

The chain joins TRBV5-1 to TRBJ2-1; possibly TRBD2 for D (5 bases). Trimming took 3 bases from V and 0 from J, leaving 10 bases between them. CDR1 is SGHRS, CDR2 YFSETQ, per germline. The CDR3 runs 15 residues. The CDR3 is CASSSRGSSYNEQFF. The CDR3 DNA is TGCGCCAGCAGCTCACGGGGAAGCTCCTACAATGAGCAGTTCTTC.

V is TRBV11-2 and J is TRBJ2-7; 9 nucleotides line up with TRBD2. The junction had 5 bases not matched to a gene; V was cut back by 1 base and J by 4 bases. CDR3 length: 15 residues. Germline CDR1 reads SGHAT; CDR2 reads FQNNGV. The CDR3 spells CASSLGVAGVYEQYF. CDR3 nucleotides: TGTGCCAGCAGCTTAGGAGTAGCGGGAGTATACGAGCAGTACTTC.

In regard to this clone: At one end the junction does not follow the germline gene, possibly because of a read error. The chain combines TRBV6-1 with TRBJ2-2; D may be TRBD2 (5 bases). CDR3 length: 16 amino acids. Germline loops: CDR1 MNHNS, CDR2 SASEGT. The CDR3 nucleotides read TGTGCCAGCAGTGAAGTTTCACACCCGAGGCACCGGGGAGCTGTTTTT. As protein: CASSEVSHPRHRGAVF.

The CDR3 loop reads CASSYDQGAGANVLTF. The CDR3, as DNA: TGTGCCAGCAGTTACGATCAGGGCGCTGGGGCCAACGTCCTGACTTTC. The chain is built from TRBV6-5 and TRBJ2-6, with a possible D match to TRBD1 (5 bases). The V gene lost 2 bases and the J gene lost 2 bases, with 10 bases spanning the gap. The germline V gene encodes CDR1 MNHEY and CDR2 SVGAGI. This CDR3 is built from 16 residues.

V usage is TRBV27 and J usage is TRBJ1-2, with D perhaps TRBD1 (5 bases). The CDR3 extends over 13 amino acids. Germline CDR1 is MNHEY and CDR2 is SMNVEV (reference sequence). V was pared by 8 bases and J by 4 bases, with 14 bases between. The CDR3 sequence is CASGYSGGYGYTF. CDR3 DNA: TGTGCCAGCGGCTACTCCGGGGGCTATGGCTACACCTTC.

The rearrangement uses TRBV27 and TRBJ1-6; a weak D match, TRBD1 (6 bases). The ends were cut back, 4 bases at V and 8 bases at J, with 18 bases in the middle. Germline CDR1 is MNHEY and CDR2 is SMNVEV (reference sequence). The CDR3 sequence is 16 residues long. CDR3 nucleotide sequence: TGTGCCAGCAGTTCTGGGAGGGGGGCGCGTGATTCACCCCTCCACTTT. Amino acid sequence: CASSSGRGARDSPLHF.

V usage is TRBV10-3 and J usage is TRBJ1-5, with a tentative D call TRBD1 (5 bases). This CDR3 region has 15 residues. V was pared by 5 bases and J by 0 bases, with 11 bases between. Germline V gene lookup returns CDR1 ENHRY and CDR2 SYGVKD. The CDR3 protein is CAISNTRDSNQPQHF. The CDR3 DNA follows: TGTGCCATCAGTAATACCAGGGATAGCAATCAGCCCCAGCATTTT.

This rearrangement joins TRBV18 to TRBJ1-3, with D perhaps TRBD1 (6 bases). The V end lost 6 bases, the J end lost 1 base, and 13 bases lay between the germline ends. Looked up from germline, CDR1 is KGHSH and CDR2 is LQKENI. CDR3 length equals 15 residues. CDR3 nucleotides: TGTGCCAGCTCCCTCGACAGGCGTTCTGGAAACACCATATATTTT. Translation gives CASSLDRRSGNTIYF.

CDR3 sequence (DNA): TGCGCCAGCAGCTCGATTCAGGGGGTTTTTAATGGCTACACCTTC. Translating gives CASSSIQGVFNGYTF. The V gene is TRBV5-1, the J gene TRBJ1-2, with 7 bases matching TRBD1. Trimming removed 3 bases from V and 6 bases from J; junction bases left unmatched: 11. This CDR3 spans 15 amino acids. The germline V gene has CDR1 SGHRS and CDR2 YFSETQ.

The chain recombines TRBV7-2 with TRBJ2-1; TRBD2 might be the D (5 bases). Trimming removed 5 bases from V and 9 bases from J, with 11 bases in between. From germline, CDR1 is SGHTA and CDR2 FQGNSA. The CDR3 contains 12 residues. CDR3 protein: CASSPRRSEQFF. The CDR3 coding sequence is TGTGCCAGCAGCCCGCGGAGGTCTGAGCAGTTCTTC.

This chain uses TRBV13 with TRBJ1-1, with TRBD1 matching 9 bases. V lost 4 bases and J lost 3; bases outside the gene matches: 12. The germline V gene has CDR1 PRHDT and CDR2 FYEKMQ (reference sequence). The CDR3 covers 17 residues. CDR3 bases: TGTGCCAGCAGCTACGGACAGGGGAATCGGGGGGACACTGAAGCTTTCTTT. The encoded protein is CASSYGQGNRGDTEAFF.

The J gene is TRBJ2-5, the V gene TRBV4-2, with D hard to call. V lost 2 bases, J lost 4 bases, and 5 bases lay in between. The CDR3 length is 12 residues. In germline, CDR1 is LGHNA, CDR2 YNFKEQ. This CDR3 reads CASSQRGETQYF. The CDR3, as DNA: TGTGCCAGCAGCCAAAGAGGAGAGACCCAGTACTTC.

The chain has TRBV21-1 and TRBJ2-5; no check of the table's D call, TRBD2, against the DNA was made. TRBV21-1 is labeled a pseudogene. The length of the CDR3 is 11 residues. The CDR3, as DNA: TGTGCCCCTTGGGACTGGGAGACCCAGTACTTC. Protein sequence: CAPWDWETQYF.

This clone has a single count. The chain joins TRBV19 to TRBJ2-3, with a possible D match to TRBD2 (6 bases). The ends were cut back, 6 bases at V and 3 bases at J, with 16 bases in the middle. In germline, CDR1 is LNHDA, CDR2 SQIVND (reference sequence). This CDR3 contains 15 residues. The chain's CDR3 is CASRNPGEVTDTQYF. CDR3 bases: TGTGCCAGTAGAAACCCGGGAGAAGTTACAGATACGCAGTATTTT.

J is TRBJ1-1 and V is TRBV3-1 (or the pseudogene TRBV3-2); 8 bases fit TRBD1. The CDR3 spans 15 residues. Germline V lookup: CDR1 LGHDT, CDR2 YNNKEL (reference sequence). Trimming removed 1 base from V and 4 bases from J; junction bases left unmatched: 5. The DNA for the CDR3 is TGTGCCAGCAGCCAAGCTGGACAGGGAACCACTGAAGCTTTCTTT. It is translated as CASSQAGQGTTEAFF.

By its share, this clone is medium-sized. V gene TRBV16 combines with J gene TRBJ1-2, with D possibly being TRBD1 (5 bases). The CDR3 is 14 residues long. Per the germline V gene, CDR1 is KGHSY and CDR2 is FQNENV. Deletions cut 4 bases from V and 8 bases from J, with 17 bases between. CDR3 DNA: TGTGCCAGCAGCCTCACACCAGGGCAACGCGGCTACACCTTC. This gives the protein CASSLTPGQRGYTF. The full variable domain, in which reference TRBV16 and TRBJ1-2 provide the parts outside the CDR3, is GEEVAQTPKHLVRGEGQKAKLYCAPIKGHSYVFWYQQVLKNEFKFLISFQNENVFDETGMPKERFSAKCLPNSPCSLEIQATKLEDSAVYFCASSLTPGQRGYTFGSGTRLTVV.

The rearrangement joins TRBV4-1 to TRBJ1-3; the D is unclear. Germline V gene data show CDR1 as MGHRA and CDR2 as YSYEKL. The CDR3 totals 16 residues. V lost 1 base, J lost 0 bases, and 10 bases lay in between. In DNA, the CDR3 is TGCGCCAGCAGCCAAGTGCACGGGTCCTCTGGAAACACCATATATTTT. Encoded protein: CASSQVHGSSGNTIYF.